A single sample is the source of the 4 T cell receptor beta chains below, sequenced in a study of human T cells and chemical hapten exposure. TCRdb redid the calling of the RACE reads with MiXCR, one entry per CDR3 protein. The data show about 69,000 distinct CDR3 sequences, about 32% seen once. Time point described: patch test 1, 2 weeks after DPC sensitization. Treatment in this sample: therapeutic diphenylcyclopropenone sensitization with weekly scalp DPC. Sequenced material: whole blood, taken in connection with sensitization to the hapten diphenylcyclopropenone (DPC). All receptors come from a man in his forties with alopecia areata. Some clones in this sample may be carry-over from other donors' samples.

This chain uses TRBV7-9 with TRBJ2-2; either TRBD1 or TRBD2 may fit D (5 bases each). The V end was cut by 4 bases, the J end by 1 base, with 13 bases between. Per the germline V gene, CDR1 is SEHNR and CDR2 is FQNEAQ (reference sequence). The CDR3 is made up of 16 amino acids. Written as DNA, the CDR3 is TGTGCCAGCAGCTCCGGGACCGAAGTGAACACCGGGGAGCTGTTTTTT. Its protein is CASSSGTEVNTGELFF.

V usage is TRBV27 and J usage is TRBJ2-7; 8 bases fit TRBD2. There are 16 residues in the CDR3. J was trimmed by 3 bases and V by 0 bases; bases with no gene match: 7. Germline CDR1 reads MNHEY; CDR2 reads SMNVEV (reference sequence). The CDR3 DNA is TGTGCCAGCAGTTTATCGTCCCTGGCGGGAGGCTACGAGCAGTACTTC. It encodes CASSLSSLAGGYEQYF.

V and J are TRBV3-1 and TRBJ2-7; D may be TRBD2 (6 bases). This CDR3 spans 15 amino acids. The V and J ends lost 3 bases and 2 bases respectively, with 14 bases between them. Looked up from germline, CDR1 is LGHDT and CDR2 is YNNKEL (reference sequence). The CDR3 nucleotides are TGTGCCAGCAGCCAGCCCCGGGACTCTACCTACGAGCAGTACTTC. Translation: CASSQPRDSTYEQYF.

In this sample, this clonotype turned up a few times. The chain carries TRBV27 and TRBJ1-5, with 7 positions matching TRBD1. The germline V gene has CDR1 MNHEY and CDR2 SMNVEV (reference sequence). With 6 bases clipped from V and 5 bases from J, the junction kept 4 bases outside the gene matches. This CDR3 spans 13 amino acids. DNA of the CDR3: TGTGCCAGCAGCTGGGACAGAGATCAGCCCCAGCATTTT. Its protein is CASSWDRDQPQHF.